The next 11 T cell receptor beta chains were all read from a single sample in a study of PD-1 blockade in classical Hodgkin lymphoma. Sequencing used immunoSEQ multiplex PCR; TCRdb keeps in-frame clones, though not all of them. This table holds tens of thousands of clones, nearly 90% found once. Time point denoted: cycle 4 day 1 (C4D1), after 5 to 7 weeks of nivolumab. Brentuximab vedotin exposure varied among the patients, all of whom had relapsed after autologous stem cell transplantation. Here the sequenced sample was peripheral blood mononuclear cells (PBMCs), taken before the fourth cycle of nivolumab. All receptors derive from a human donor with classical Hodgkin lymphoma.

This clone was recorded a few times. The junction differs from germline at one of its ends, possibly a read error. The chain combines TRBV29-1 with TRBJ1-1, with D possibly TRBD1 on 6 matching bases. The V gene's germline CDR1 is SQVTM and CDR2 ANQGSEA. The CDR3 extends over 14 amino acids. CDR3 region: CSAEVLRGTAEAFF. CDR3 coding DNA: TGCAGCGCTGAAGTACTCAGGGGAACGGCTGAAGCTTTCTTT.

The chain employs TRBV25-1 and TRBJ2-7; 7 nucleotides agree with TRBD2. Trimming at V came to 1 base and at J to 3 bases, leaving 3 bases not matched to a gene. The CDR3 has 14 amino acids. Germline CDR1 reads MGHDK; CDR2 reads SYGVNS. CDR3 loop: CASSESGGHYEQYF. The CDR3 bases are TGTGCCAGCAGTGAATCGGGAGGCCACTACGAGCAGTACTTC.

The CDR3 reads CASRQTGVGTDTQYF. The CDR3 DNA sequence: TGCGCCAGCAGGCAGACAGGGGTTGGGACAGATACGCAGTATTTT. The gene calls are TRBV5-1 and TRBJ2-3; 8 nucleotides line up with TRBD1. V was pared by 5 bases and J by 3 bases, with 8 bases of the junction left unmatched. CDR3 length: 15 residues. Germline-derived CDR1 and CDR2 are SGHRS and YFSETQ.

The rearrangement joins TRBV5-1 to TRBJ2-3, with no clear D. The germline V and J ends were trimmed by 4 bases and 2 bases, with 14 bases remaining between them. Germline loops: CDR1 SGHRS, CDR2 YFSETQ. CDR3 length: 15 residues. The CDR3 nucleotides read TGCGCCAGCAGCCTCCTGACTCCCTCCACAGATACGCAGTATTTT. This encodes CASSLLTPSTDTQYF.

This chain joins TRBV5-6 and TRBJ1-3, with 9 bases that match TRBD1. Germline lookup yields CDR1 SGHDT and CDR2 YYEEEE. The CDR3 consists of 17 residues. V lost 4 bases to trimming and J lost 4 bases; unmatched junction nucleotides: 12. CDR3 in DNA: TGTGCCAGCAGCCTACGCGGACAGGGGTGGTCGGGAAACACCATATATTTT. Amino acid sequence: CASSLRGQGWSGNTIYF. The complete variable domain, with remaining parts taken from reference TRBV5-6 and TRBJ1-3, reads DAGVTQSPTHLIKTRGQQVTLRCSPKSGHDTVSWYQQALGQGPQFIFQYYEEEERQRGNFPDRFSGHQFPNYSSELNVNALLLGDSALYLCASSLRGQGWSGNTIYFGEGSWLTVV.

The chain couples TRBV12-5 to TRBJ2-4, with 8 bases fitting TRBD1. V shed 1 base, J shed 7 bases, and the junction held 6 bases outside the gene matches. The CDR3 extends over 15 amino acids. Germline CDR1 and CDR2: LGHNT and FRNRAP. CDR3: CASGLGGTGGNIQYF. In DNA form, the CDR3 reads TGTGCTAGTGGTTTGGGGGGGACAGGAGGGAACATTCAGTACTTC. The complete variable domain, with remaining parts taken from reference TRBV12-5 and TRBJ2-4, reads DARVTQTPRHKVTEMGQEVTMRCQPILGHNTVFWYRQTMMQGLELLAYFRNRAPLDDSGMPKDRFSAEMPDATLATLKIQPSEPRDSAVYFCASGLGGTGGNIQYFGAGTRLSVL.

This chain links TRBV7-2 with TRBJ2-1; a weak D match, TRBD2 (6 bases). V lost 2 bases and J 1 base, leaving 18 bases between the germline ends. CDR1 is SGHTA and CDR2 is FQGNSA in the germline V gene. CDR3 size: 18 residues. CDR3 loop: CASSLLGGIRGSYNEQFF. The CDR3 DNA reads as TGTGCCAGCAGCTTATTGGGGGGTATAAGGGGATCCTACAATGAGCAGTTCTTC.

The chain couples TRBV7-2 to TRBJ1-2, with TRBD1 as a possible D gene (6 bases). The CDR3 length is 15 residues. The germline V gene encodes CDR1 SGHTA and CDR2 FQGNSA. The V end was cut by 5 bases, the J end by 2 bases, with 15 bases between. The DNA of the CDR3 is TGTGCCAGCAGCATCGATTCAACAGGGAACTATGGCTACACCTTC. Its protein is CASSIDSTGNYGYTF.

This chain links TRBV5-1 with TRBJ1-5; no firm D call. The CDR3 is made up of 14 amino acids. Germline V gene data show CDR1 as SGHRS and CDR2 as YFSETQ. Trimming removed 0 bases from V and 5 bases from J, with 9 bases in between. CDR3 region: CASSLVPGDQPQHF. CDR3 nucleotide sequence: TGCGCCAGCAGCTTGGTTCCTGGGGATCAGCCCCAGCATTTT. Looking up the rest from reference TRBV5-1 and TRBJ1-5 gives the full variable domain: KAGVTQTPRYLIKTRGQQVTLSCSPISGHRSVSWYQQTPGQGLQFLFEYFSETQRNKGNFPGRFSGRQFSNSRSEMNVSTLELGDSALYLCASSLVPGDQPQHFGDGTRLSIL.

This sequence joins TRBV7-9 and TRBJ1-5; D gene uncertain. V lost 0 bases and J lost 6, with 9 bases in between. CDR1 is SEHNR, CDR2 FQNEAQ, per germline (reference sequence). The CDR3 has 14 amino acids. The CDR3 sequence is CASSLASRSQPQHF. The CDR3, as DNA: TGTGCCAGCAGCTTAGCATCGCGGAGTCAGCCCCAGCATTTT.

CDR3 sequence (DNA): TGTGCCAGCAGTCCTCCTATGACGGGCAAACAAGAGACCCAGTACTTC. This codes for CASSPPMTGKQETQYF. The chain links TRBV28 to TRBJ2-5; D is unclear. The CDR3 extends over 16 amino acids. Germline CDR1 is MDHEN and CDR2 is SYDVKM. With 5 bases removed from V and 2 bases from J, the gap between germline ends came to 18 bases.